The present T cell receptor (beta chain) was sequenced within a study of human T cells and chemical hapten exposure. As for time point: patch test 1, 2 weeks after DPC sensitization. Treatment given: therapeutic diphenylcyclopropenone sensitization with weekly scalp DPC. Blood collection happened ahead of applying each patch test. The donor pool consisted of alopecia patients aged 18 to 70 years, considered suitable for DPC. RNA extraction used unfractionated whole blood as the source of total RNA. From its first to its last residue, the CDR3 has 14 amino acids. The germline V gene has CDR1 LNHDA and CDR2 SQIVND (reference sequence). As originally analysed: A typical sample had some 95,000 TCRs, with about 20,000 to 700,000 overall. One entry per CDR3 protein results from TCRdb running MiXCR on the RACE reads. TCRdb assigned the V and J calls; the authors' analysis was not used. The sample carries more than 55,000 distinct CDR3 sequences, around 10% recorded once.

Remarks on this clonotype: The DNA is omitted, as the CDR3 cannot be located on it reliably, and the CDR3 follows TCRdb's listing.

Sequences were derived from whole blood, sampled in connection with sensitization to the hapten diphenylcyclopropenone (DPC). This clonotype was obtained from a middle-aged woman with alopecia areata. Some clones in this sample may be carry-over from other donors' samples. The chain has TRBV19 and TRBJ1-5. The chain's CDR3 is CASTSVGEDQPQHF.